This record looks at one T cell receptor (beta chain) sequence and its context. Negative isolation yielded CD8+ and CD4+ T cells; FACS enriched TEMRA cells. This record belongs to a study of CD8 T cells in Susac syndrome. With random hexamers, roughly 0.45 to 1 ug RNA was reverse transcribed. Each CDR3 protein is one row after TCRdb ran MiXCR on the immunoSEQ multiplex PCR reads. The table lists approximately 280,000 distinct CDR3 sequences, 70% to 90% of them singletons. The CDR3 spans 14 residues. The germline CDR1 and CDR2 sequences are MNHEY and SMNVEV (reference sequence). Trimming cost V 6 bases and J 4 bases, with 13 bases left between them.

Sequencing used CD8+ T cells from PBMCs. The TCR comes from a human donor with multiple sclerosis. The chain couples TRBV27 to TRBJ1-3; D unresolved. The CDR3 DNA reads as TGTGCCAGCAGCCCCGGACGATTGGGAAACACCATATATTTT. Translated, it gives CASSPGRLGNTIYF.